This passage covers 27 T cell receptor beta chains from one sample sequenced in a study of CXCR3-negative and CXCR3-positive naive CD8 T cells. The method, 5' RACE with UMI labels, was used to prepare the TRB cDNA libraries. TCRdb re-called the 5' RACE reads and shows each CDR3 protein once, DNA omitted. This sample's clone table lists roughly 71,000 distinct CDR3 sequences. The sample consisted of naive CXCR3- CD8+ T cells from blood. The sample's subset: CD45RO-CCR7+CD27+CD95- naive CD8+ T cells lacking CXCR3 (TNR3-). These receptors were obtained from a human donor in good health. Some clones in this sample may be carry-over from other donors' samples.

The chain combines TRBV7-8 with TRBJ1-4; TCRdb's assignment of TRBD1 cannot be checked, as there is no DNA. The CDR3 is 13 amino acids. Germline V gene data show CDR1 as SGHVS and CDR2 as FQNEAQ. CDR3 protein: CASSYTGPEKLFF.

The chain uses TRBV29-1 and TRBJ2-7. The CDR3 is 12 amino acids. Per germline, CDR1 SQVTM and CDR2 ANQGSEA. Here the CDR3 reads CSVNGLTYEQYF.

The chain is built from TRBV25-1 and TRBJ2-4; TCRdb picks TRBD2, but there is no DNA to check that call. The CDR3 spans 14 residues. Germline V lookup: CDR1 MGHDK, CDR2 SYGVNS. The CDR3 region is CASSEIGGRNIQYF.

The J gene is TRBJ2-5, the V gene TRBV3-1. CDR3 length: 13 amino acids. Germline-derived CDR1 and CDR2 are LGHDT and YNNKEL (reference sequence). The CDR3 sequence: CASSPDYQETQYF.

The CDR3: CASSDRDSNSPLHF. The chain links TRBV19 to TRBJ1-6; lacking DNA, the TRBD1 call made by TCRdb goes unchecked. This CDR3 contains 14 residues. Per the germline V gene, CDR1 is LNHDA and CDR2 is SQIVND (reference sequence).

The chain links TRBV10-3 to TRBJ2-7; the D call from TCRdb, TRBD1, cannot be confirmed without DNA. CDR3 length: 13 amino acids. Germline values: CDR1 ENHRY, CDR2 SYGVKD. Here the CDR3 reads CAIKGSSLYEQYF.

This chain's CDR3 is CASSDEIQGSGETQYF. The chain links TRBV18 to TRBJ2-5; the D gene TCRdb calls, TRBD1, cannot be checked with no DNA. From germline, CDR1 is KGHSH and CDR2 LQKENI. This CDR3 is built from 16 residues. Supplemented by reference TRBV18 and TRBJ2-5, the full variable domain reads NAGVMQNPRHLVRRRGQEARLRCSPMKGHSHVYWYRQLPEEGLKFMVYLQKENIIDESGMPKERFSAEFPKEGPSILRIQQVVRGDSAAYFCASSDEIQGSGETQYFGPGTRLLVL.

The chain combines TRBV5-1 with TRBJ2-7; the TCRdb D gene call, TRBD1, has no DNA to confirm it. The CDR3 runs 13 residues. In germline, CDR1 is SGHRS, CDR2 YFSETQ. The CDR3 loop reads CASSAGQGYEQYF. The whole variable domain, remainder taken from reference TRBV5-1 and TRBJ2-7, is KAGVTQTPRYLIKTRGQQVTLSCSPISGHRSVSWYQQTPGQGLQFLFEYFSETQRNKGNFPGRFSGRQFSNSRSEMNVSTLELGDSALYLCASSAGQGYEQYFGPGTRLTVT.

The genes are TRBV9 and TRBJ1-2; TCRdb's assignment of TRBD1 cannot be checked, as there is no DNA. CDR3 length equals 13 residues. From germline, CDR1 is SGDLS and CDR2 YYNGEE. CDR3 sequence: CASSDTGDYGYTF.

The chain employs TRBV11-2 and TRBJ1-1. The CDR3 is made up of 11 amino acids. The germline V gene has CDR1 SGHAT and CDR2 FQNNGV. CDR3 region: CVSSLLTEAFF.

The chain uses TRBV29-1 and TRBJ2-7. The CDR3 extends over 11 amino acids. Germline V lookup: CDR1 SQVTM, CDR2 ANQGSEA. The CDR3 protein is CSVLGTYEQYF.

The rearrangement uses TRBV28 and TRBJ1-2. This CDR3 contains 15 residues. Germline lookup yields CDR1 MDHEN and CDR2 SYDVKM. The CDR3 loop is CASSSMTDLGYGYTF.

The rearrangement joins TRBV10-3 to TRBJ2-3; the TRBD1 assignment by TCRdb is unverifiable without DNA. The CDR3 is made up of 12 amino acids. CDR1 is ENHRY, CDR2 SYGVKD, per germline. The CDR3 loop reads CAISEGASTQYF.

The genes are TRBV28 and TRBJ2-1; TCRdb lists TRBD2, though no DNA is available to test this call. In germline, CDR1 is MDHEN, CDR2 SYDVKM. The CDR3 totals 15 residues. The CDR3 here is CASSSRTGTSEVGFF. Full variable domain (outside the CDR3, taken from reference TRBV28 and TRBJ2-1): DVKVTQSSRYLVKRTGEKVFLECVQDMDHENMFWYRQDPGLGLRLIYFSYDVKMKEKGDIPEGYSVSREKKERFSLILESASTNQTSMYLCASSSRTGTSEVGFFGPGTRLTVL.

The J gene is TRBJ2-5, the V gene TRBV20-1; TCRdb's D call, TRBD2, is unchecked because there is no DNA. This CDR3 region has 14 residues. Germline V gene lookup returns CDR1 DFQATT and CDR2 SNEGSKA (reference sequence). The CDR3 spells CSAIGGTYQETQYF.

The genes are TRBV5-5 and TRBJ2-1; TCRdb gives TRBD2 as the D gene, but with no DNA this cannot be confirmed. CDR1 SGHKS and CDR2 YYEKEE come from the germline V gene (reference sequence). The CDR3 consists of 15 residues. The chain's CDR3 is CASSLGLAGGDEQFF.

The V call is TRBV6-5, the J call TRBJ2-1. The CDR3 is 14 residues long. Per germline, CDR1 MNHEY and CDR2 SVGAGI. CDR3 protein: CASSYRGLHNEQFF.

This rearrangement joins TRBV29-1 to TRBJ1-2; TCRdb's D call, TRBD1, is unchecked because there is no DNA. The CDR3 runs to 13 residues. Germline V gives CDR1 SQVTM, CDR2 ANQGSEA. The CDR3 is CSVQDILFYGYTF.

This chain connects TRBV18 to TRBJ2-1; TCRdb's assignment of TRBD2 cannot be checked, as there is no DNA. The CDR3 totals 15 residues. The germline V gene encodes CDR1 KGHSH and CDR2 LQKENI. CDR3 in amino acids: CASSLTSGGRNEQFF.

The chain is built from TRBV6-5 and TRBJ2-7; TCRdb indicates TRBD1, and absent DNA this call remains unverified. The CDR3 extends over 16 amino acids. Germline CDR1 is MNHEY and CDR2 is SVGAGI. CDR3 sequence: CASSYGEGVGTYEQYF.

The chain is built from TRBV7-6 and TRBJ2-1. Germline V lookup: CDR1 SGHVS, CDR2 FNYEAQ. The CDR3 is made up of 13 amino acids. The chain's CDR3 is CASSGAGEGEQFF.

V is TRBV9 and J is TRBJ2-5; the TRBD2 assignment by TCRdb is unverifiable without DNA. CDR1 is SGDLS, CDR2 YYNGEE, per germline. The CDR3 sequence is 16 residues long. CDR3 residues: CASSVTSGGPQETQYF.

V usage is TRBV3-1 and J usage is TRBJ2-7; TCRdb's D gene call, TRBD1, goes unchecked for lack of DNA. CDR3 length equals 15 residues. Germline V gives CDR1 LGHDT, CDR2 YNNKEL (reference sequence). This chain's CDR3 is CASSHWGFETYEQYF.

This sequence joins TRBV12-3 or TRBV12-4 and TRBJ1-1. The CDR3 length is 15 residues. The CDR3 protein is CASSLIGPLNTEAFF.

This chain connects TRBV7-8 to TRBJ2-7; the D call from TCRdb, TRBD2, cannot be confirmed without DNA. Germline V gene data show CDR1 as SGHVS and CDR2 as FQNEAQ. The CDR3 has 15 amino acids. CDR3 amino acids: CPSSLHSGLAYEQYF.

The chain recombines TRBV2 with TRBJ2-7; the TCRdb call, TRBD2, lacks DNA for checking. Germline V CDR1 and CDR2: SNHLY, FYNNEI. The CDR3 sequence is 15 residues long. Here the CDR3 reads CASSDRSGGPYEQYF.

The chain links TRBV20-1 to TRBJ2-1; TCRdb proposes TRBD1, but this gene call is untestable without DNA. The germline V gene has CDR1 DFQATT and CDR2 SNEGSKA (reference sequence). The CDR3 spans 13 residues. Here the CDR3 reads CTTPGLGVDEQFF.